The 26 T cell receptor beta chains reported below all come from one sample, sequenced in a study of T cells in Graves' hyperthyroidism and ophthalmopathy. TCR beta CDR3 region amplification was performed from RNA transcripts. An initial round of RT-PCR targeting the TCR CDR3 relied on the HTBI primer set. Via MiXCR, TCRdb re-called the multiplex PCR reads, giving one row per CDR3 protein. Seen here are hundreds of thousands of distinct CDR3 sequences, around 38% observed once, and the top ten hold 7% to 10%. Sequenced material: blood. The receptors derive from a man between 18 and 29 years old with Graves' hyperthyroidism.

This clonotype was counted ten times or more. The gene calls are TRBV7-9 and TRBJ1-6; D is unclear. The CDR3 is 13 residues long. Trimming took off 5 bases at V and 11 bases at J, with 13 bases between the two ends. Per the germline V gene, CDR1 is SEHNR and CDR2 is FQNEAQ (reference sequence). This chain's CDR3 is CASSRQQEPPLHF. DNA for the CDR3: TGTGCCAGCAGCCGCCAGCAGGAGCCACCCCTCCACTTT.

This clonotype has only a few counts. The chain carries TRBV7-9 and TRBJ2-5; D is possibly TRBD1 or TRBD2 (5 bases each). V lost 1 base, J lost 5 bases, and 17 bases lay in between. Germline V gives CDR1 SEHNR, CDR2 FQNEAQ (reference sequence). The CDR3 has 16 residues. The chain's CDR3 is CASSLGSGTPPETQYF. For the CDR3, the DNA is TGTGCCAGCAGCTTAGGCTCCGGGACCCCACCGGAGACCCAGTACTTC.

V is TRBV20-1 and J is TRBJ1-2; 7 positions match TRBD1. The CDR3 loop spans 12 amino acids. Germline CDR1 and CDR2: DFQATT and SNEGSKA (reference sequence). The J segment lost 8 bases and the V segment lost 2 bases, leaving 5 bases of the junction unmatched. In DNA form, the CDR3 reads TGCAGTGCTAGACAGGGGGGTAGGGGCTACACCTTC. It is translated as CSARQGGRGYTF.

Comment on this clonotype: Germline and junction disagree at one end, which may indicate a read error. This chain joins TRBV6-1 and TRBJ1-2, with unresolved D. Looked up from germline, CDR1 is MNHNS and CDR2 is SASEGT. The CDR3 is made up of 11 amino acids. The CDR3 DNA is TGTGCCACCAGTGGAGAAAGGGGCTACACCTTC. Encoded protein: CATSGERGYTF.

Ten or more counts support this clonotype. The CDR3 DNA is TGTGCCAGCAGCGTAGGGGACACCATCTATGGCTACACCTTC. This sequence encodes CASSVGDTIYGYTF. The chain joins TRBV9 to TRBJ1-2; TRBD1 might be the D (6 bases). Between the trimmed V and J ends, which lost 0 bases and 4 bases, there was a span of 10 bases. CDR3 length: 14 amino acids. CDR1 SGDLS and CDR2 YYNGEE come from the germline V gene.

This clonotype has just a few counts. The chain couples TRBV7-2 to TRBJ1-6; no reliable D call. The CDR3 is made up of 17 amino acids. Germline lookup yields CDR1 SGHTA and CDR2 FQGNSA. The ends were cut back, 5 bases at V and 0 bases at J, with 14 bases in the middle. The CDR3 spells CASSVQDPNSYNSPLHF. In DNA, the CDR3 is TGTGCCAGCAGCGTTCAGGACCCCAACTCCTATAATTCACCCCTCCACTTT.

As regards this clonotype: A junction end diverges from the germline sequence, so it may reflect a read error. This chain joins TRBV2 and TRBJ2-7; either TRBD1 or TRBD2 may fit D (5 bases each). The germline gives CDR1 SNHLY, CDR2 FYNNEI. The CDR3 loop spans 12 amino acids. CDR3 loop: CVSTRGPYEQYF. CDR3 nucleotide sequence: TGTGTCAGCACTCGGGGACCCTACGAGCAGTACTTC.

This rearrangement joins TRBV12-3 or TRBV12-4 to TRBJ1-1; 11 bases map to TRBD1. CDR3 length: 14 residues. V lost 7 bases, J lost 5 bases, and 6 bases stayed unmatched. For the CDR3, the DNA is TGTGCCAGCACCTGGACAGGGGGCGGAACTGAAGCTTTCTTT. Its translation: CASTWTGGGTEAFF.

The rearrangement joins TRBV9 to TRBJ2-5; a weak D match, TRBD2 (5 bases). Germline V gene lookup returns CDR1 SGDLS and CDR2 YYNGEE. The CDR3 is made up of 15 amino acids. V lost 3 bases to trimming and J lost 5 bases, with 17 bases between them. The CDR3 DNA follows: TGTGCCAGCAGCGCCCTAATGGGAGCGGACGAGACCCAGTACTTC. It is translated as CASSALMGADETQYF.

This clonotype appeared many times. The chain joins TRBV10-2 to TRBJ2-2; D gene uncertain. In germline, CDR1 is WSHSY, CDR2 SAAADI. V was pared by 5 bases and J by 6 bases, with 10 bases between. The CDR3 is 13 residues long. CDR3 sequence (DNA): TGCGCCAGCAGTCCTTCGAGGCCCGGGGAGCTGTTTTTT. The encoded protein is CASSPSRPGELFF.

This clonotype was detected many times. The rearrangement uses TRBV19 and TRBJ1-6, with D possibly being TRBD1 (5 bases). The germline V gene encodes CDR1 LNHDA and CDR2 SQIVND (reference sequence). The V gene lost 5 bases and the J gene lost 7 bases, with 15 bases spanning the gap. The CDR3 is made up of 15 amino acids. CDR3 protein: CASSVADTVNSPLHF. DNA of the CDR3: TGTGCCAGTAGTGTCGCGGACACGGTGAATTCACCCCTCCACTTT.

J is TRBJ1-1 and V is TRBV4-1; D is unclear. CDR3 length: 14 amino acids. V gave up 1 base and J gave up 1 base, with 7 bases separating them. Looked up from germline, CDR1 is MGHRA and CDR2 is YSYEKL. The CDR3 DNA reads TGCGCCAGCAGCCAAGTTTCGGAGAACACTGAAGCTTTCTTT. Residues: CASSQVSENTEAFF.

This clonotype was observed a single time. The rearrangement uses TRBV6-5 and TRBJ2-7; TRBD1 agrees at 7 bases. This CDR3 is built from 13 residues. Germline V CDR1 and CDR2: MNHEY, SVGAGI. V lost 2 bases to trimming and J lost 5 bases; unmatched junction nucleotides: 3. The CDR3 nucleotides are TGTGCCAGCAGTTACCGGGACAGAGACGAGCAGTACTTC. The encoded protein is CASSYRDRDEQYF.

This chain links TRBV12-5 with TRBJ1-5; no clear D gene. Germline CDR1 and CDR2: LGHNT and FRNRAP. With 2 bases removed from V and 4 bases from J, the gap between germline ends came to 9 bases. CDR3 size: 14 residues. DNA for the CDR3: TGTGCTAGTGGTTTGTCGAGGGAAAATCAGCCCCAGCATTTT. Translated: CASGLSRENQPQHF.

This rearrangement joins TRBV9 to TRBJ2-1; 7 bases agree with TRBD2. The germline V gene has CDR1 SGDLS and CDR2 YYNGEE. The J segment lost 7 bases and the V segment lost 5 bases, leaving 9 bases of the junction unmatched. The CDR3 spans 14 residues. DNA of the CDR3: TGTGCCAGCAGTGAGAGCGGGAATTTAAATGAGCAGTTCTTC. This gives the protein CASSESGNLNEQFF.

The chain has TRBV13 and TRBJ1-1; maybe TRBD1 (5 bases). The CDR3 is made up of 15 amino acids. The V and J ends lost 4 bases and 1 base respectively, with 13 bases between them. Germline lookup yields CDR1 PRHDT and CDR2 FYEKMQ (reference sequence). The CDR3: CASSSVTETNTEAFF. The CDR3 region has the DNA TGTGCCAGCAGCTCCGTGACAGAAACGAACACTGAAGCTTTCTTT.

This chain connects TRBV12-3 or TRBV12-4 to TRBJ1-2, with no clear D. V lost 8 bases to trimming and J lost 1 base, with 11 bases between them. The length of the CDR3 is 13 residues. CDR3 DNA sequence: TGTGCCAGCGCAGCCGGGCGTAACTATGGCTACACCTTC. This encodes CASAAGRNYGYTF.

This clonotype occurred many times. V is TRBV11-2 and J is TRBJ1-4; D is ambiguous. The germline gives CDR1 SGHAT, CDR2 FQNNGV. V gave up 4 bases and J gave up 0 bases, with 9 bases separating them. The CDR3 extends over 15 amino acids. CDR3 loop: CASSSTRATNEKLFF. CDR3 DNA: TGTGCCAGCAGCTCAACGAGGGCAACTAATGAAAAACTGTTTTTT.

The V gene is TRBV19, the J gene TRBJ1-1, with TRBD1 as a possible D gene (5 bases). Trimming shortened V by 1 base and J by 6 bases, and 12 bases separated the two germline ends. The CDR3 runs 14 residues. The germline V gene encodes CDR1 LNHDA and CDR2 SQIVND (reference sequence). The CDR3 region is CASSIVGGVSEAFF. CDR3 DNA sequence: TGTGCCAGTAGTATAGTAGGAGGGGTTTCTGAAGCTTTCTTT. The variable domain in full, with the rest retrieved from reference TRBV19 and TRBJ1-1, is DGGITQSPKYLFRKEGQNVTLSCEQNLNHDAMYWYRQDPGQGLRLIYYSQIVNDFQKGDIAEGYSVSREKKESFPLTVTSAQKNPTAFYLCASSIVGGVSEAFFGQGTRLTVV.

The chain has TRBV2 and TRBJ2-5; D may be TRBD2 (6 bases). Germline CDR1 SNHLY, CDR2 FYNNEI. The CDR3 has 12 residues. Deletions cut 8 bases from V and 3 bases from J, with 10 bases between. For the CDR3, the DNA is TGTGCCAGCCATGGAGGGAAAGAGACCCAGTACTTC. Protein sequence: CASHGGKETQYF.

This clonotype occurred once. The chain employs TRBV7-2 and TRBJ2-7; 8 nucleotides agree with TRBD1. Trimming took 4 bases from V and 9 from J; bases not matched to a gene: 8. The CDR3 contains 13 residues. CDR1 is SGHTA, CDR2 FQGNSA, per germline. The DNA of the CDR3 is TGTGCCAGCAGCTCCGGGACAGGACCCGGGCAGTACTTC. Translating it yields CASSSGTGPGQYF.

A few counts support this clonotype. The chain joins TRBV12-3 or TRBV12-4 to TRBJ2-7; a weak D match, TRBD2 (6 bases). V was pared by 5 bases and J by 3 bases, with 17 bases between. This CDR3 comprises 15 residues. In DNA form, the CDR3 reads TGTGCCAGCAGTCCCGTGGGTAGCGGCCTCTACGAGCAGTACTTC. It encodes CASSPVGSGLYEQYF.

This sequence joins TRBV7-9 and TRBJ2-5, with 7 bases aligning to TRBD2. V was pared by 5 bases and J by 6 bases, with 9 bases of the junction left unmatched. Germline CDR1 SEHNR, CDR2 FQNEAQ (reference sequence). The CDR3 covers 14 residues. CDR3 sequence (DNA): TGTGCCAGCAGCCTCCGACTAGCCGGGAAGACCCAGTACTTC. Protein sequence: CASSLRLAGKTQYF.

J is TRBJ1-6 and V is TRBV15, with 12 positions matching TRBD1. Germline CDR1 reads LNHNV; CDR2 reads YYDKDF (reference sequence). This CDR3 is 16 amino acids long. V lost 1 base and J lost 9; bases outside the gene matches: 4. CDR3 in amino acids: CATSRVGTGGFSPLHF. The CDR3 coding sequence is TGTGCCACCAGCAGAGTTGGGACAGGGGGCTTTTCACCCCTCCACTTT. The full variable domain, completed using reference TRBV15 and TRBJ1-6, is DAMVIQNPRYQVTQFGKPVTLSCSQTLNHNVMYWYQQKSSQAPKLLFHYYDKDFNNEADTPDNFQSRRPNTSFCFLDIRSPGLGDTAMYLCATSRVGTGGFSPLHFGNGTRLTVT.

The chain has TRBV7-6 and TRBJ1-3; possibly TRBD1 for D (5 bases). The CDR3 totals 20 residues. Per germline, CDR1 SGHVS and CDR2 FNYEAQ. Trimming took off 4 bases at V and 0 bases at J, with 25 bases between the two ends. The CDR3 loop is CASSWDLRSAGQLSGNTIYF. The CDR3 nucleotides are TGTGCCAGCAGCTGGGACTTGAGGAGCGCGGGTCAGCTCTCTGGAAACACCATATATTTT.

In this sample, this clonotype turned up many times. This chain joins TRBV20-1 and TRBJ1-1; D is perhaps TRBD1 (5 bases). Trimming removed 3 bases at V and 3 bases at J, with 11 bases between. In germline, CDR1 is DFQATT, CDR2 SNEGSKA (reference sequence). CDR3 length: 13 residues. The CDR3 DNA reads TGCAGTGCTAGCGCGAGGGGCGACACTGAAGCTTTCTTT. This encodes CSASARGDTEAFF.